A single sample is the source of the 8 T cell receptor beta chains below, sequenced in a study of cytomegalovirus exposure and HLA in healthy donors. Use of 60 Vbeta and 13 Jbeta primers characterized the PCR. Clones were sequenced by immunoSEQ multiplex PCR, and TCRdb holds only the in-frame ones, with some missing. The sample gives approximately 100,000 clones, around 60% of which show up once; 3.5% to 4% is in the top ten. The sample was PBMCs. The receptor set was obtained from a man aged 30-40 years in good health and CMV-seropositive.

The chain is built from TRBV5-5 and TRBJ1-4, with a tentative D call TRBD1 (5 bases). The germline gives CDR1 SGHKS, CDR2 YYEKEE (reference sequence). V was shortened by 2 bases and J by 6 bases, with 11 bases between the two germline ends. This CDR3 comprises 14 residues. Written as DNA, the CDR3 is TGTGCCAGCAGCTTAGGGGCGGTTGATGAAAAACTGTTTTTT. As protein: CASSLGAVDEKLFF.

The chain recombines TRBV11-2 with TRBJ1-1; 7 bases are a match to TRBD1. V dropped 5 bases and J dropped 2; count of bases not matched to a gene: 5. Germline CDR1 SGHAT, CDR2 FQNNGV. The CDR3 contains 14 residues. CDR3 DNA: TGTGCCAGCAGCCACTGGACAGGAAACACTGAAGCTTTCTTT. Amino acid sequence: CASSHWTGNTEAFF.

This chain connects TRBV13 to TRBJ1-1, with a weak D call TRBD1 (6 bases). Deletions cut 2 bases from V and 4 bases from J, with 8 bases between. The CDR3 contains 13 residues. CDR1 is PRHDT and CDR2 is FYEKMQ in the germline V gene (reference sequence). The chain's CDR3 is CASSLRGGTEAFF. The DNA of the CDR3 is TGTGCCAGCAGCTTAAGGGGGGGCACTGAAGCTTTCTTT.

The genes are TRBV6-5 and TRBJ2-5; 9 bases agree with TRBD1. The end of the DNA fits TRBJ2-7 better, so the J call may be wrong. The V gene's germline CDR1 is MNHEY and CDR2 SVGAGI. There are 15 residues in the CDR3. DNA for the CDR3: TGTGCCAGCAGTTATTCCGGGACAGGGATTTACGAGCAGTACTTC. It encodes CASSYSGTGIYEQYF.

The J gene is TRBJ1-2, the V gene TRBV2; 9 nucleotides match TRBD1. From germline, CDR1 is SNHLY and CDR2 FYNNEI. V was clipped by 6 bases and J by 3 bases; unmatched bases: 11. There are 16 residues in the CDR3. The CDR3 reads CASSRTGASVDYGYTF. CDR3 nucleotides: TGTGCCAGCAGCAGGACAGGGGCCTCCGTGGACTATGGCTACACCTTC.

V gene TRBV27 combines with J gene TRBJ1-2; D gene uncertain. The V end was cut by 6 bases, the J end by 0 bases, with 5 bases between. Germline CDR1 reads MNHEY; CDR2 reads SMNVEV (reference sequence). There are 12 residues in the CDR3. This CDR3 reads CASRRANYGYTF. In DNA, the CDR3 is TGTGCCAGCAGGAGAGCTAACTATGGCTACACCTTC.

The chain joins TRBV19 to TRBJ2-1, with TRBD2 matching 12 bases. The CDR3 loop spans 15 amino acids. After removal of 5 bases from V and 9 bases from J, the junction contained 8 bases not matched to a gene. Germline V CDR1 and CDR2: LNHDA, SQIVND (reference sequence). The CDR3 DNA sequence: TGTGCCAGTAGTGCCCGGACTAGCGGGGTTGGTGAGCAGTTCTTC. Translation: CASSARTSGVGEQFF.

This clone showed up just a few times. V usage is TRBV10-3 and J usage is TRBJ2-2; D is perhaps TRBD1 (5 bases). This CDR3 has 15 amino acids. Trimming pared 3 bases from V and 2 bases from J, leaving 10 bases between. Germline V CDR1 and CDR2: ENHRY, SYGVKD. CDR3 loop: CAISDWGLNTGELFF. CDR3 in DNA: TGTGCCATCAGTGACTGGGGCCTCAACACCGGGGAGCTGTTTTTT.